One and the same sample provided the 28 T cell receptor beta chains below, sequenced in a study of control samples from healthy donors and cancer patients. Data came from immunoSEQ multiplex PCR; TCRdb stores just in-frame clones and leaves some out. The sample lists about 150,000 clones, about 94% seen once, with roughly 2.3% in the top ten. The material sequenced was blood. Source of these receptors: a man aged 50 to 60 in good health.

CDR3 coding DNA: TGTGCCAGCAGCTGGGCCAGGGGCAGAACCTCTGGGGCCAACGTCCTGACTTTC. Translating it yields CASSWARGRTSGANVLTF. The chain joins TRBV5-4 to TRBJ2-6; a weak D match, TRBD1 (6 bases). The CDR3 loop spans 18 amino acids. Germline V gene data show CDR1 as SGHNT and CDR2 as YYREEE (reference sequence). Trimming removed 3 bases from V and 0 bases from J, with 16 bases in between. Full variable domain (outside the CDR3, taken from reference TRBV5-4 and TRBJ2-6): ETGVTQSPTHLIKTRGQQVTLRCSSQSGHNTVSWYQQALGQGPQFIFQYYREEENGRGNFPPRFSGLQFPNYSSELNVNALELDDSALYLCASSWARGRTSGANVLTFGAGSRLTVL.

The rearrangement joins TRBV27 to TRBJ1-4; D is perhaps TRBD1 (6 bases). Germline V gene data show CDR1 as MNHEY and CDR2 as SMNVEV (reference sequence). Trimming took off 3 bases at V and 5 bases at J, with 7 bases between the two ends. The CDR3 loop spans 13 amino acids. The CDR3 protein is CASSFQGNEKLFF. For the CDR3, the DNA is TGTGCCAGCAGTTTTCAGGGGAATGAAAAACTGTTTTTT.

The chain joins TRBV10-1 to TRBJ2-1; 12 bases align to TRBD2. The CDR3 runs 16 residues. Germline-derived CDR1 and CDR2 are WNHNN and SYGVQD (reference sequence). The V and J ends lost 4 bases and 6 bases, in that order; junction bases with no gene match: 7. In DNA form, the CDR3 reads TGCGCCAGCAGTGTACCCGGACTAGCGGGGAGCAATGAGCAGTTCTTC. Translated, it gives CASSVPGLAGSNEQFF.

This clone was seen more than once but under ten times. The CDR3 nucleotides are TGTGCCTGGAGCCGGGGACAGGGGGTCTACGAGCAGTACTTC. Translated: CAWSRGQGVYEQYF. This chain links TRBV30 with TRBJ2-7; 11 bases line up with TRBD1. The ends lost 3 bases at V and 3 bases at J; junction bases unmatched: 4. This CDR3 contains 14 residues. Germline V gene data show CDR1 as GTSNPN and CDR2 as SVGIG (reference sequence).

This chain joins TRBV9 and TRBJ1-1; D remains unclear. Trimming removed 4 bases at V and 4 bases at J, with 11 bases between. The CDR3 extends over 13 amino acids. CDR1 is SGDLS, CDR2 YYNGEE, per germline. The CDR3 DNA sequence: TGTGCCAGCAGCCTACTGGAGGGCACTGAAGCTTTCTTT. Translated, it gives CASSLLEGTEAFF.

On this clone itself: A read error may produce the germline difference seen at one junction end. The chain combines TRBV28 with TRBJ1-1; D not resolved. Germline assignment: CDR1 MDHEN and CDR2 SYDVKM. This CDR3 is built from 13 residues. CDR3 sequence: CVSRWSEDAEAFF. The CDR3 DNA reads TGTGTCAGCAGATGGTCGGAAGACGCTGAAGCTTTCTTT.

This chain connects TRBV6-5 to TRBJ1-2, with no clear D. The CDR3 totals 11 residues. CDR1 is MNHEY and CDR2 is SVGAGI in the germline V gene. The V gene lost 4 bases and the J gene lost 8 bases, with 8 bases spanning the gap. This chain's CDR3 is CASSSLEGYTF. The CDR3 DNA reads TGTGCCAGCAGTTCATTGGAGGGCTACACCTTC.

The J gene is TRBJ1-5, the V gene TRBV28; D not resolved. This CDR3 comprises 12 residues. CDR1 is MDHEN, CDR2 SYDVKM, per germline. V lost 2 bases to trimming and J lost 6 bases, with 5 bases between them. The chain's CDR3 is CASSLKSQPQHF. The CDR3 DNA follows: TGTGCCAGCAGTTTAAAGAGTCAGCCCCAGCATTTT.

The rearrangement joins TRBV7-8 to TRBJ1-2, with 7 bases aligning to TRBD1. The CDR3 runs 14 residues. V lost 5 bases and J lost 11; bases outside the gene matches: 14. Germline assignment: CDR1 SGHVS and CDR2 FQNEAQ. The CDR3 DNA is TGTGCCAGCAGCCCAAGGACAGGATTATACGGGTACACCTTC. Protein sequence: CASSPRTGLYGYTF. Full variable domain (missing parts from reference TRBV7-8 and TRBJ1-2): GAGVSQSPRYKVAKRGQDVALRCDPISGHVSLFWYQQALGQGPEFLTYFQNEAQLDKSGLPSDRFFAERPEGSVSTLKIQRTQQEDSAVYLCASSPRTGLYGYTFGSGTRLTVV.

Regarding this clone: This sample also contains other DNA sequences that code for the same CDR3. The chain carries TRBV7-9 and TRBJ2-5; D is perhaps TRBD2 (5 bases). This CDR3 contains 13 residues. V lost 1 base and J lost 5, with 8 bases in between. In germline, CDR1 is SEHNR, CDR2 FQNEAQ (reference sequence). The CDR3 nucleotides are TGTGCCAGCAGCTTAGGGACGGGGGAGACCCAGTACTTC. Residues: CASSLGTGETQYF.

The chain's CDR3 is CASSDGGLAKDEQYF. The CDR3 DNA reads TGCGCCAGCAGTGATGGGGGCCTAGCGAAAGACGAGCAGTACTTC. V is TRBV10-2 and J is TRBJ2-7; TRBD1 or TRBD2 may be the D gene (6 bases each). There are 15 residues in the CDR3. The germline gives CDR1 WSHSY, CDR2 SAAADI. Trimming stripped 3 bases from V and 5 bases from J, with 17 bases between.

V gene TRBV5-1 combines with J gene TRBJ1-3; D unresolved. Looked up from germline, CDR1 is SGHRS and CDR2 is YFSETQ. The CDR3 has 14 residues. Trimming cost V 2 bases and J 2 bases, with 8 bases left between them. The CDR3, as DNA: TGCGCCAGCAGCTTACCCGACCCTGGAAACACCATATATTTT. Its protein product is CASSLPDPGNTIYF.

The V gene is TRBV29-1, the J gene TRBJ2-7; D possibly corresponds to TRBD1 (6 bases). Germline assignment: CDR1 SQVTM and CDR2 ANQGSEA. Trimming pared 2 bases from V and 4 bases from J, leaving 15 bases between. There are 14 residues in the CDR3. CDR3 DNA: TGCAGCGTTGAATGGGACAAGATCCCTTACGAGCAGTACTTC. Its translation: CSVEWDKIPYEQYF.

The rearrangement links TRBV10-2 to TRBJ2-2; TRBD2 agrees at 7 bases. After removal of 0 bases from V and 7 bases from J, the junction contained 5 bases not matched to a gene. This CDR3 has 15 residues. Germline lookup yields CDR1 WSHSY and CDR2 SAAADI. In DNA, the CDR3 is TGCGCCAGCAGTGAGTCGGGGGGGTCCGGCGGGGAGCTGTTTTTT. Translated: CASSESGGSGGELFF.

V usage is TRBV21-1 and J usage is TRBJ2-1; the D call of TRBD2 is as the table states it, not checked on the DNA. TRBV21-1 is tagged as a pseudogene. The CDR3 extends over 12 amino acids. CDR3 sequence reads: CASSKPGNEQFF. In DNA, the CDR3 is TGTGCCAGCAGCAAACCCGGCAATGAGCAGTTCTTC.

This chain links TRBV5-6 with TRBJ2-1; 9 bases are shared with TRBD1. The V segment lost 4 bases and the J segment 0 bases; nucleotides outside the gene matches: 2. The CDR3 contains 15 residues. Germline V gene lookup returns CDR1 SGHDT and CDR2 YYEEEE. CDR3 region: CASSQDRGSYNEQFF. In nucleotides, the CDR3 is TGTGCCAGCAGCCAGGACAGGGGCTCCTACAATGAGCAGTTCTTC.

V and J are TRBV3-1 (or the pseudogene TRBV3-2) and TRBJ2-1; 7 bases match TRBD2. V trimming: 1 base; J trimming: 1 base; junction bases outside the gene matches: 4. Germline values: CDR1 LGHDT, CDR2 YNNKEL (reference sequence). This CDR3 has 16 residues. The CDR3 DNA reads as TGTGCCAGCAGCCAAGGGCTAGCGGCTTCCTACAATGAGCAGTTCTTC. Translating gives CASSQGLAASYNEQFF.

The chain employs TRBV6-6 and TRBJ2-7; TRBD2 agrees at 9 bases. Germline lookup yields CDR1 MNHNY and CDR2 SVGAGI (reference sequence). V lost 0 bases and J lost 6; bases outside the gene matches: 6. The CDR3 extends over 15 amino acids. The DNA of the CDR3 is TGTGCCAGCAGTTACTCGATGGGTAGCGGGGGCGAGCAGTACTTC. This sequence encodes CASSYSMGSGGEQYF.

V usage is TRBV27 and J usage is TRBJ1-4; possible D gene TRBD1, 6 bases. This CDR3 region has 15 residues. The V and J ends lost 5 bases and 7 bases respectively, with 17 bases between them. Per germline, CDR1 MNHEY and CDR2 SMNVEV (reference sequence). The DNA of the CDR3 is TGTGCCAGCAGTACCACAGGGCTGTTGGGTGAAAAACTGTTTTTT. Protein product: CASSTTGLLGEKLFF.

The chain carries TRBV20-1 and TRBJ2-1; unclear D gene. This CDR3 has 11 amino acids. Germline V gene sequence: CDR1 DFQATT, CDR2 SNEGSKA (reference sequence). Trimming took 1 base from V and 8 from J, leaving 6 bases between them. The CDR3 region has the DNA TGCAGTGCTAGAGGCGAGGATGAGCAGTTCTTC. This translates into CSARGEDEQFF.

The DNA of the CDR3 is TGTGCCAGCAGTTTCGCTAGGAGTTCACCCCTCCACTTT. This sequence encodes CASSFARSSPLHF. V and J are TRBV12-3 or TRBV12-4 and TRBJ1-6, with unresolved D. This CDR3 has 13 residues. The V and J ends lost 3 bases and 9 bases respectively, with 9 bases between them.

The chain joins TRBV28 to TRBJ1-4, with 8 bases lining up with TRBD1. V gave up 6 bases and J gave up 7 bases; unmatched junction bases: 7. Germline V gene sequence: CDR1 MDHEN, CDR2 SYDVKM. This CDR3 comprises 14 residues. In DNA, the CDR3 is TGTGCCAGCAGAGCAGGGGGCGCGGGTGAAAAACTGTTTTTT. The encoded protein is CASRAGGAGEKLFF.

This rearrangement joins TRBV14 to TRBJ2-7, with a possible D match to TRBD1 (5 bases). Germline CDR1 is SGHDN and CDR2 is FVKESK. With 3 bases removed from V and 2 bases from J, the gap between germline ends came to 14 bases. The length of the CDR3 is 15 residues. This CDR3 reads CASSHLTETPYEQYF. CDR3 DNA: TGTGCCAGCAGCCACTTGACAGAGACCCCCTACGAGCAGTACTTC.

The rearrangement joins TRBV5-4 to TRBJ2-7; TRBD2 matches at 13 bases. With 4 bases clipped from V and 4 bases from J, the junction kept 5 bases outside the gene matches. The CDR3 loop spans 15 amino acids. CDR1 SGHNT and CDR2 YYREEE come from the germline V gene (reference sequence). CDR3 sequence (DNA): TGTGCCAGCAGCCGGGGGACTAGCGGGATGTACGAGCAGTACTTC. Protein sequence: CASSRGTSGMYEQYF.

In DNA form, the CDR3 reads TGTGCCATCAGGGGACAGGGGGATCAGCCCCAGCATTTT. Its translation: CAIRGQGDQPQHF. V is TRBV10-3 and J is TRBJ1-5; TRBD1 agrees at 11 bases. After removal of 6 bases from V and 5 bases from J, the junction contained 0 bases not matched to a gene. Germline loops: CDR1 ENHRY, CDR2 SYGVKD. There are 13 residues in the CDR3.

The CDR3 DNA reads TGTGCCAGCAGCCAGGCCGGGACAGGCTACGAGCAGTACTTC. This encodes CASSQAGTGYEQYF. The chain is built from TRBV4-2 and TRBJ2-7, with 8 bases identical to TRBD1. The germline CDR1 and CDR2 sequences are LGHNA and YNFKEQ. V gave up 3 bases and J gave up 3 bases; unmatched junction bases: 4. The CDR3 covers 14 residues.

The V and J genes are TRBV18 and TRBJ1-4; 8 bases match TRBD1. The germline gives CDR1 KGHSH, CDR2 LQKENI. Losses at the gene ends were 8 bases for V and 9 bases for J; bases not matched to a gene: 11. The CDR3 covers 14 residues. The CDR3 loop is CASTTGAEKKKLFF. DNA of the CDR3: TGTGCCAGCACGACAGGGGCGGAGAAAAAAAAACTGTTTTTT.

The CDR3, as DNA: TGCGCCAGCAGCCAAGTACTAGCGGCCCTGGGGACCCAGTACTTC. It yields the protein CASSQVLAALGTQYF. The chain couples TRBV4-1 to TRBJ2-5; TRBD2 aligns across 8 bases. The CDR3 has 15 amino acids. Germline V lookup: CDR1 MGHRA, CDR2 YSYEKL. Germline trimming cut 1 base from V and 7 bases from J; bases unmatched to any gene: 8.